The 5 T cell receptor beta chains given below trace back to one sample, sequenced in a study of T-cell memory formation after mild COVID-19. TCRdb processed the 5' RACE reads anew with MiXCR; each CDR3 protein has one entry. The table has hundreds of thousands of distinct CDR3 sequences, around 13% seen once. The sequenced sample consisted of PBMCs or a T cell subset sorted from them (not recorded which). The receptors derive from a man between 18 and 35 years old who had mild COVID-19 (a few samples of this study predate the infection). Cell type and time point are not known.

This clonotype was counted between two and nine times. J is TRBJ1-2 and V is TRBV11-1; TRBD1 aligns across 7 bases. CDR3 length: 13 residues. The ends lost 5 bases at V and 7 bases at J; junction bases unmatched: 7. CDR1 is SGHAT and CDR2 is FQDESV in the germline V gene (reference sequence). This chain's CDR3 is CASSPRWDSGYTF. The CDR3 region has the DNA TGTGCCAGCAGCCCGCGCTGGGACAGTGGCTACACCTTC.

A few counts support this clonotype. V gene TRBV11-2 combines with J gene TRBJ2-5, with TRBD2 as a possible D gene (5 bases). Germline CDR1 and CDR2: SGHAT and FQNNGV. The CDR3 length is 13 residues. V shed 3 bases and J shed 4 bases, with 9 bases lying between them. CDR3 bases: TGTGCCAGCAGCTTCAGAGGGCTAGAGACCCAGTACTTC. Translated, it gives CASSFRGLETQYF.

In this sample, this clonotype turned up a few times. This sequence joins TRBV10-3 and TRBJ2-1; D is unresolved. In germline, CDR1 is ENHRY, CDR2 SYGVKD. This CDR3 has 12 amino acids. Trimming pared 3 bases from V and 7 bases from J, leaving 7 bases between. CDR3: CAISDVSNEQFF. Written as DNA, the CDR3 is TGTGCCATCAGTGATGTGAGTAATGAGCAGTTCTTC.

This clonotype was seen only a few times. CDR3 residues: CASRGATGWSTDTQYF. Written as DNA, the CDR3 is TGTGCCAGCAGGGGAGCGACAGGGTGGAGCACAGATACGCAGTATTTT. The chain has TRBV12-3 or TRBV12-4 and TRBJ2-3; TRBD1 agrees at 7 bases. This CDR3 spans 16 amino acids. The junction had 9 bases not matched to a gene; V was cut back by 6 bases and J by 0 bases.

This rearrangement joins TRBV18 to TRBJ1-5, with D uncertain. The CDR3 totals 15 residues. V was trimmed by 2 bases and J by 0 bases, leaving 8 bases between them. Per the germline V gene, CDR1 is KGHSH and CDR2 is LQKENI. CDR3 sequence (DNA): TGTGCCAGCTCACCAGAATACAATAGCAATCAGCCCCAGCATTTT. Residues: CASSPEYNSNQPQHF.